One and the same sample provided the 24 T cell receptor beta chains below, sequenced in a study of lymphopenia after photon versus proton radiotherapy (dated by TCRdb to about 2019). Library preparation employed the immunoSEQ multiplex PCR assay. Drawn from immuneACCESS, this table holds only the in-frame rearrangements with V and J called that TCRdb kept. Clones are partly lost; checked studies trace under half to an unresolved V gene and leave the rest unexplained. A total of 25,000 to 35,000 clones appear in this sample, 94% of them only once. The biggest ten clones account for 0.6% to 0.85% of the sample. The specimen comprised peripheral blood, sampled from a patient treated with photon-based radiotherapy. The receptor source for this set is a woman aged 50 to 65 with cholangiocarcinoma.

V and J are TRBV7-2 and TRBJ2-1; D may be TRBD2 (5 bases). Per germline, CDR1 SGHTA and CDR2 FQGNSA. Deletions cut 3 bases from V and 6 bases from J, with 15 bases between. The CDR3 contains 15 residues. This CDR3 is CASSLATRVLNEQFF. The CDR3, as DNA: TGTGCCAGCAGCTTGGCAACTAGAGTGCTCAATGAGCAGTTCTTC.

The chain joins TRBV6-1 to TRBJ2-1; TRBD1 aligns across 8 bases. This CDR3 contains 16 residues. Germline trimming cut 4 bases from V and 6 bases from J; bases unmatched to any gene: 11. Germline CDR1 MNHNS, CDR2 SASEGT. CDR3 DNA: TGTGCCAGCAGTGCCCGGTGGGGGACAGGCCCCAATGAGCAGTTCTTC. Residues: CASSARWGTGPNEQFF.

The chain's CDR3 is CASSHELGQEREQYF. CDR3 in DNA: TGCGCCAGCAGCCACGAGTTAGGACAGGAACGAGAGCAGTACTTC. This rearrangement joins TRBV4-3 to TRBJ2-7; TRBD1 matches at 7 bases. Germline V CDR1 and CDR2: LGHNA, YSLEER. J was trimmed by 7 bases and V by 3 bases; bases with no gene match: 12. The CDR3 covers 15 residues.

V usage is TRBV15 and J usage is TRBJ2-1, with 13 bases aligning to TRBD2. CDR3 length: 19 residues. The ends lost 3 bases at V and 7 bases at J; junction bases unmatched: 15. Germline V gene sequence: CDR1 LNHNV, CDR2 YYDKDF (reference sequence). The CDR3 DNA reads TGTGCCACCAGCAGCGCGACTAGCGGGGGGACCCCGAATAAAAATGAGCAGTTCTTC. Its translation is CATSSATSGGTPNKNEQFF.

The CDR3 sequence: CARSVGLAGNEQFF. In DNA, the CDR3 is TGTGCCCGGTCCGTAGGGCTAGCGGGGAATGAGCAGTTCTTC. V gene TRBV30 combines with J gene TRBJ2-1, with 9 bases fitting TRBD2. The ends lost 8 bases at V and 7 bases at J; junction bases unmatched: 12. The CDR3 is 14 residues long. CDR1 is GTSNPN and CDR2 is SVGIG in the germline V gene (reference sequence).

The chain uses TRBV6-1 and TRBJ1-4; the D gene is possibly TRBD1 (6 bases). CDR3 length equals 15 residues. Germline V gene data show CDR1 as MNHNS and CDR2 as SASEGT. Trimming shortened V by 4 bases and J by 7 bases, and 16 bases separated the two germline ends. CDR3: CASSGPTGLGEKLFF. CDR3 in DNA: TGTGCCAGCAGTGGACCTACAGGGTTAGGTGAAAAACTGTTTTTT.

J is TRBJ2-1 and V is TRBV9, with D possibly being TRBD2 (6 bases). Trimming shortened V by 6 bases and J by 5 bases, and 18 bases separated the two germline ends. Germline V gene data show CDR1 as SGDLS and CDR2 as YYNGEE. This CDR3 has 15 residues. CDR3 sequence: CASNLVGSQNNEQFF. The CDR3 DNA reads as TGTGCCAGCAACCTTGTCGGGAGCCAAAACAATGAGCAGTTCTTC.

This chain connects TRBV6-1 to TRBJ1-1, with TRBD1 as a possible D gene (5 bases). Per germline, CDR1 MNHNS and CDR2 SASEGT. Deletions cut 6 bases from V and 11 bases from J, with 10 bases between. The CDR3 is made up of 10 amino acids. CDR3: CASSYGAAFF. The CDR3 nucleotides read TGTGCCAGCAGCTACGGGGCGGCTTTCTTT.

J is TRBJ2-1 and V is TRBV11-2, with unresolved D. Trimming left V 0 bases short and J 15 bases short, with 12 bases between. This CDR3 region has 12 residues. Germline CDR1 is SGHAT and CDR2 is FQNNGV. CDR3 protein: CASSLDLGGPFF. CDR3 sequence (DNA): TGTGCCAGCAGCTTAGATCTGGGTGGGCCGTTCTTC.

The chain uses TRBV19 and TRBJ1-2; the D is unclear. V was cut by 0 bases and J by 3 bases, with 8 bases left in between. Looked up from germline, CDR1 is LNHDA and CDR2 is SQIVND (reference sequence). This CDR3 is 14 amino acids long. CDR3 amino acids: CASSIDGVHYGYTF. The CDR3 coding sequence is TGTGCCAGTAGTATAGATGGGGTCCACTATGGCTACACCTTC.

The V gene is TRBV9, the J gene TRBJ2-1; D remains unclear. Trimming left V 0 bases short and J 2 bases short, with 9 bases between. CDR1 and CDR2 from the germline V gene are SGDLS and YYNGEE. The CDR3 totals 15 residues. The CDR3 loop is CASSVDMVTYNEQFF. As DNA, the CDR3 is TGTGCCAGCAGCGTAGACATGGTTACCTACAATGAGCAGTTCTTC.

V usage is TRBV27 and J usage is TRBJ1-1; a possible D gene is TRBD1 (5 bases). The CDR3 runs 14 residues. V lost 4 bases and J 0 bases, leaving 9 bases between the germline ends. Germline V CDR1 and CDR2: MNHEY, SMNVEV (reference sequence). The CDR3 sequence is CASSYGGLNTEAFF. The CDR3 DNA is TGTGCCAGCAGTTATGGGGGTCTGAACACTGAAGCTTTCTTT.

This chain connects TRBV7-9 to TRBJ2-2, with unresolved D. Trimming stripped 5 bases from V and 0 bases from J, with 7 bases between. Germline V gives CDR1 SEHNR, CDR2 FQNEAQ (reference sequence). This CDR3 contains 14 residues. CDR3 DNA: TGTGCCAGCAGCACATACGCGAACACCGGGGAGCTGTTTTTT. Its translation is CASSTYANTGELFF.

The chain recombines TRBV14 with TRBJ1-4; no definite D call. CDR1 is SGHDN and CDR2 is FVKESK in the germline V gene. The V end lost 4 bases, the J end lost 0 bases, and 9 bases lay between the germline ends. The CDR3 has 15 residues. CDR3 region: CASSPPGTTNEKLFF. CDR3 nucleotide sequence: TGTGCCAGCAGCCCTCCGGGCACAACTAATGAAAAACTGTTTTTT.

The chain uses TRBV6-6 and TRBJ1-1, with D tentatively TRBD1 (6 bases). With 5 bases removed from V and 5 bases from J, the gap between germline ends came to 18 bases. The germline V gene has CDR1 MNHNY and CDR2 SVGAGI (reference sequence). The CDR3 is made up of 15 amino acids. This CDR3 reads CASSPGSGARTEAFF. CDR3 bases: TGTGCCAGCAGTCCGGGTTCAGGGGCCAGGACTGAAGCTTTCTTT.

This clone occurred once. The rearrangement links TRBV7-2 to TRBJ1-2; a possible D gene is TRBD1 (6 bases). CDR3 size: 13 residues. V was pared by 5 bases and J by 8 bases, with 15 bases between. The V gene's germline CDR1 is SGHTA and CDR2 FQGNSA. CDR3 region: CASSPLGDIGYTF. The CDR3 DNA reads as TGTGCCAGCAGCCCATTAGGGGACATCGGCTACACCTTC.

The chain has TRBV11-2 and TRBJ1-4; the D is unclear. This CDR3 has 14 residues. V was shortened by 3 bases and J by 8 bases, with 13 bases between the two germline ends. Germline V gene sequence: CDR1 SGHAT, CDR2 FQNNGV. CDR3 sequence reads: CASSFVLGEEKLFF. CDR3 nucleotides: TGTGCCAGCAGCTTCGTGCTAGGAGAGGAAAAACTGTTTTTT.

The J gene is TRBJ1-1, the V gene TRBV29-1; no clear D gene. The CDR3 is 14 residues long. Germline V CDR1 and CDR2: SQVTM, ANQGSEA. V was trimmed by 5 bases and J by 5 bases, leaving 18 bases between them. CDR3 bases: TGCAGCGTTTCGGGCCAGACTCCGCGAACTGAAGCTTTCTTT. As protein: CSVSGQTPRTEAFF.

V and J are TRBV4-1 and TRBJ2-5, with 11 positions matching TRBD2. The CDR3 spans 16 residues. CDR1 is MGHRA, CDR2 YSYEKL, per germline. Germline trimming cut 1 base from V and 4 bases from J; bases unmatched to any gene: 5. CDR3 nucleotides: TGCGCCAGCAGCCAAGTAGCGGGGGGGGTTGGAGAGACCCAGTACTTC. It yields the protein CASSQVAGGVGETQYF.

The chain combines TRBV30 with TRBJ2-7; 9 positions agree with TRBD1. The CDR3 runs 14 residues. Germline V gene data show CDR1 as GTSNPN and CDR2 as SVGIG (reference sequence). J lost 2 bases, V lost 5 bases, and 7 bases had no gene match. CDR3 nucleotide sequence: TGTGCCTGGGATACAGGGGGCAGGACCTACGAGCAGTACTTC. Amino acid sequence: CAWDTGGRTYEQYF.

The gene calls are TRBV7-9 and TRBJ1-4; weak D call: TRBD1 (5 bases). The CDR3 has 17 residues. Germline V gene data show CDR1 as SEHNR and CDR2 as FQNEAQ (reference sequence). V lost 5 bases to trimming and J lost 8 bases, with 24 bases between them. Here the CDR3 DNA reads TGTGCCAGCAGCCCCGTCGACTGGGACCCCCGTGGAGAAAAACTGTTTTTT. This translates into CASSPVDWDPRGEKLFF. Full variable domain (remainder filled in from reference TRBV7-9 and TRBJ1-4): DTGVSQNPRHKITKRGQNVTFRCDPISEHNRLYWYRQTLGQGPEFLTYFQNEAQLEKSRLLSDRFSAERPKGSFSTLEIQRTEQGDSAMYLCASSPVDWDPRGEKLFFGSGTQLSVL.

The rearrangement joins TRBV5-4 to TRBJ2-5, with a possible D match to TRBD1 (6 bases). V lost 4 bases, J lost 3 bases, and 16 bases lay in between. CDR3 size: 15 residues. Germline lookup yields CDR1 SGHNT and CDR2 YYREEE (reference sequence). CDR3 loop: CASSPGTRGEETQYF. CDR3 DNA sequence: TGTGCCAGCAGCCCGGGGACAAGAGGGGAAGAGACCCAGTACTTC.

This chain links TRBV4-1 with TRBJ2-1; TRBD1 matches 7 bases. Per germline, CDR1 MGHRA and CDR2 YSYEKL. The CDR3 loop spans 18 amino acids. Germline trimming cut 1 base from V and 0 bases from J; bases unmatched to any gene: 9. CDR3 protein: CASSQVVQGYGSYNEQFF. The CDR3 DNA is TGCGCCAGCAGCCAAGTTGTACAGGGGTACGGCTCCTACAATGAGCAGTTCTTC.

The J gene is TRBJ1-2, the V gene TRBV7-2; weak D call: TRBD1 (6 bases). The CDR3 is made up of 16 amino acids. Per germline, CDR1 SGHTA and CDR2 FQGNSA. V dropped 5 bases and J dropped 3 bases, with 19 bases sitting between them. CDR3 DNA: TGTGCCAGCAGCCTAGGGGGGCAGGGAGTGGACTATGGCTACACCTTC. This gives the protein CASSLGGQGVDYGYTF.